These 9 T cell receptor beta chains originate from one sample sequenced in a study of cytomegalovirus exposure and HLA in healthy donors. Vbeta (60) and Jbeta (13) primers were used in the PCR. Sequencing was performed with immunoSEQ multiplex PCR; in TCRdb, only in-frame clones are kept and a portion is missing. The table includes under 200,000 clones, 75% to 85% detected once. Sample: PBMCs. All receptors come from a man aged 50 or older in good health and CMV-seropositive.

The chain has TRBV5-1 and TRBJ1-2; 12 nucleotides match TRBD1. The ends lost 4 bases at V and 2 bases at J; junction bases unmatched: 6. The CDR3 covers 16 residues. The germline CDR1 and CDR2 sequences are SGHRS and YFSETQ. DNA of the CDR3: TGCGCCAGCAGCCCGGGACAGGGGGCCCGAAACTATGGCTACACCTTC. Amino acid sequence: CASSPGQGARNYGYTF.

The chain carries TRBV19 and TRBJ2-1; 9 bases fit TRBD2. This CDR3 contains 16 residues. Germline CDR1 is LNHDA and CDR2 is SQIVND (reference sequence). V lost 4 bases to trimming and J lost 8 bases; unmatched junction nucleotides: 12. The DNA of the CDR3 is TGTGCCAGTAGTAAAGCTAGCGGGGTCATGGGGGATGAGCAGTTCTTC. Protein product: CASSKASGVMGDEQFF.

V is TRBV6-5 and J is TRBJ2-1, with 12 bases matching TRBD2. V lost 8 bases to trimming and J lost 7 bases; unmatched junction nucleotides: 9. CDR3 length equals 15 residues. Germline CDR1 reads MNHEY; CDR2 reads SVGAGI. The chain's CDR3 is CASLGASGRENEQFF. In DNA, the CDR3 is TGTGCCAGCCTCGGGGCTAGCGGGAGGGAAAATGAGCAGTTCTTC.

A single count supports this clone. The chain carries TRBV6-1 and TRBJ1-5; D may be TRBD1 (6 bases). V was shortened by 6 bases and J by 3 bases, with 15 bases between the two germline ends. The CDR3 loop spans 15 amino acids. Germline V gene lookup returns CDR1 MNHNS and CDR2 SASEGT. This CDR3 reads CASRLGDTYNQPQHF. Written as DNA, the CDR3 is TGTGCCAGCAGGTTGGGGGACACCTACAATCAGCCCCAGCATTTT.

This clone turned up a few times. The rearrangement links TRBV14 to TRBJ1-2; D is possibly TRBD1 (5 bases). Germline V gives CDR1 SGHDN, CDR2 FVKESK. The CDR3 has 15 amino acids. Trimming took 0 bases from V and 7 from J, leaving 15 bases between them. CDR3 residues: CASSQEARGRRGYTF. DNA of the CDR3: TGTGCCAGCAGCCAAGAGGCCCGGGGGAGACGTGGCTACACCTTC.

V gene TRBV6-6 combines with J gene TRBJ2-3; D gene unclear. The CDR3 is made up of 13 amino acids. Germline-derived CDR1 and CDR2 are MNHNY and SVGAGI (reference sequence). Deletions cut 4 bases from V and 2 bases from J, with 7 bases between. The CDR3: CASSSQFTDTQYF. CDR3 DNA sequence: TGTGCCAGCAGTTCACAGTTCACAGATACGCAGTATTTT.

The chain couples TRBV6-1 to TRBJ2-1; 7 positions match TRBD2. V shed 4 bases, J shed 5 bases, and the junction held 5 bases outside the gene matches. CDR3 size: 14 residues. Looked up from germline, CDR1 is MNHNS and CDR2 is SASEGT. The CDR3 reads CASSGASGHNEQFF. The CDR3 DNA is TGTGCCAGCAGTGGGGCTAGCGGACACAATGAGCAGTTCTTC.

The V call is TRBV9, the J call TRBJ1-4; D gene ambiguous. CDR3 size: 16 residues. Germline-derived CDR1 and CDR2 are SGDLS and YYNGEE. V was shortened by 5 bases and J by 0 bases, with 14 bases between the two germline ends. The CDR3 sequence: CASRTAGGATNEKLFF. The CDR3 nucleotides read TGTGCCAGCAGGACCGCGGGAGGCGCAACTAATGAAAAACTGTTTTTT.

The rearrangement links TRBV7-2 to TRBJ1-2, with 7 bases aligning to TRBD1. The CDR3 extends over 16 amino acids. Germline V gene lookup returns CDR1 SGHTA and CDR2 FQGNSA. V lost 1 base, J lost 8 bases, and 13 bases stayed unmatched. Written as DNA, the CDR3 is TGTGCCAGCAGCTTAGATTTGGACAGGCGCGGTATGGGCTACACCTTC. It translates to CASSLDLDRRGMGYTF.